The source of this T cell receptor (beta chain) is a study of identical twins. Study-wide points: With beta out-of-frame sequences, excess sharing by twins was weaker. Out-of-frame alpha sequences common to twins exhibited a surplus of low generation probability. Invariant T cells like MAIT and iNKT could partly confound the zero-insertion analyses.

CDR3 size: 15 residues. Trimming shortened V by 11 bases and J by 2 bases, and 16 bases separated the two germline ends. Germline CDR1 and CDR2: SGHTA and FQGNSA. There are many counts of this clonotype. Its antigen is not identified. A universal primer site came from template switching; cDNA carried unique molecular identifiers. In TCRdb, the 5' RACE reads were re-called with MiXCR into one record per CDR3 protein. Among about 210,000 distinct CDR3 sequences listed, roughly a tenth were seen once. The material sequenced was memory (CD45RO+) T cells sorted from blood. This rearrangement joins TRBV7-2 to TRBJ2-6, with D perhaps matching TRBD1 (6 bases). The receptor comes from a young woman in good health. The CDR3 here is CADRGGRAGANVLTF. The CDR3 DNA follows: TGTGCCGATAGAGGGGGTCGAGCTGGGGCCAACGTCCTGACTTTC.